Reported below is one T cell receptor beta chain. Its matching antigen is unknown. The data are from a study of vaccination and CD4 T cells after COVID-19. Across the whole study: SARS-CoV-2 positivity in convalescent patients was established by nasal swab PCR; roughly nine had mild and one severe disease.

Treatment defined: roughly ten-day PBMC culture with coronavirus spike peptide pools or control peptides (ViraFEST assay). Cultured CD4+ T-cell DNA underwent Oncomine TCR Beta short-read sequencing. It was from cultured CD4+ T cells that genomic DNA was extracted. TCRdb re-derived calls from the PCR reads in MiXCR, one entry per CDR3 protein. Altogether about 18,000 distinct CDR3 sequences are present, nearly 60% being singletons, with the ten largest covering around 6.6%. Material: CD4+ T cells from blood, cultured in vitro, obtained before SARS-CoV-2 vaccination. The TCR originated in a human donor who had recovered from COVID-19.

CDR3 amino acids: CASSQTSGGTDTQYF. The CDR3 region has the DNA TGTGCCAGCAGCCAGACTAGCGGGGGCACAGATACGCAGTATTTT. The V call is TRBV7-2, the J call TRBJ2-3, with 11 bases matching TRBD2. Germline CDR1 and CDR2: SGHTA and FQGNSA. V lost 5 bases to trimming and J lost 1 base; unmatched junction nucleotides: 2. This CDR3 comprises 15 residues.